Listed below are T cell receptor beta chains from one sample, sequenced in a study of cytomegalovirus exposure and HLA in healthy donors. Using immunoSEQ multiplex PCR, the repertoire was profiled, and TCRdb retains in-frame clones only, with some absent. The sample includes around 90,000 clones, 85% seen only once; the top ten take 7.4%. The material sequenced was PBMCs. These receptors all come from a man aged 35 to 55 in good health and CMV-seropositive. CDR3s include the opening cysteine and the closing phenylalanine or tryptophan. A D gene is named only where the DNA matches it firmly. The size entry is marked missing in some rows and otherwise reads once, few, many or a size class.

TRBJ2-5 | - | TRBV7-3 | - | TGTGCCAGCAGCTTAACTAGACAAGAGACCCAGTACTTC | CASSLTRQETQYF
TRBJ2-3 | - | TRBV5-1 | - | TGCGCCAGCAATAACATTGGCACAGATACGCAGTATTTT | CASNNIGTDTQYF
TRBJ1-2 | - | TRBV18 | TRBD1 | TGTGCCAGCTCACCAACCAGCGGTGGACAGGATGGCTACACCTTC | CASSPTSGGQDGYTF
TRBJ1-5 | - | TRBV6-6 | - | TGTGCCAGCAGTTACTCGACACAATATAGCAATCAGCCCCAGCATTTT | CASSYSTQYSNQPQHF
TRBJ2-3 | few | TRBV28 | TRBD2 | TGTGCCAGCAGTTTAAATACACAGGGAGGACTAGCGGGAGGGCCAGATACGCAGTATTTT | CASSLNTQGGLAGGPDTQYF
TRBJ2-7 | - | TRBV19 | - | TGTGCCAGTAGTATGACCCCAGGGCCCGGGGGCGAGCAGTACTTC | CASSMTPGPGGEQYF
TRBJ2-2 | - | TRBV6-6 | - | TGTGCCAGCAGTTACTCGGGACTCTACACCGGGGAGCTGTTTTTT | CASSYSGLYTGELFF
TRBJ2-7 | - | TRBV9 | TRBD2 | TGTGCCAGCAGCGCGGATGTAGCGGGAGGGCGGGGCGAGCAGTACTTC | CASSADVAGGRGEQYF
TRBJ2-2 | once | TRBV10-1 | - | TGCGCCAGCAGTAGGACACCTAACACCGGGGAGCTGTTTTTT | CASSRTPNTGELFF
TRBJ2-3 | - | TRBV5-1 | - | TGCGCCAGCAGCTTGGAACGGCCCGGGACAGATACGCAGTATTTT | CASSLERPGTDTQYF
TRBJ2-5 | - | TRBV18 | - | TGTGCCAGCTCACCATCAGGAAAAGAGACCCAGTACTTC | CASSPSGKETQYF
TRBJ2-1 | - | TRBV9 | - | TGTGCCAGCAGCCCCCAAACTGTTAATAACAATGAGCAGTTCTTC | CASSPQTVNNNEQFF
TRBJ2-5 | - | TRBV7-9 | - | TGTGCCAGCAGCTTATCGGTCCCAAAGCAAGAGACCCAGTACTTC | CASSLSVPKQETQYF
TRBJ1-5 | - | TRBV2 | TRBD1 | TGTGCCAGCAGCGGGGACAGGTTTGGCAATCAGCCCCAGCATTTT | CASSGDRFGNQPQHF
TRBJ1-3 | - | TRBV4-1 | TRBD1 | TGCGCCAGCAGCCAAGATCCGGGACAGGGAGTAGGAAACACCATATATTTT | CASSQDPGQGVGNTIYF
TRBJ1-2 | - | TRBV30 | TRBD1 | TGTGCCTGGAGTGAACAGGGGCCCCTTGGAGGCTACACCTTC | CAWSEQGPLGGYTF
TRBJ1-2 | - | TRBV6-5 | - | TGTGCCAGCACTCAGGGGACAACCAATGGCTACACCTTC | CASTQGTTNGYTF
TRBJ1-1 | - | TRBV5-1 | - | TGCGCCAGCAGGGGGCACCTAGTGGACACTGAAGCTTTCTTT | CASRGHLVDTEAFF
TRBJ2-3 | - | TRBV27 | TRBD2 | TGTGCCAGCAGTAAAGGACTAGCGGGAGGGTTTCTGACAGATACGCAGTATTTT | CASSKGLAGGFLTDTQYF
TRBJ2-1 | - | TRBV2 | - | TGTGCCAGCTTCATTGCGGTCTCCTACAATGAGCAGTTCTTC | CASFIAVSYNEQFF
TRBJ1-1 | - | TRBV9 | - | TGTGCCAGCAGCCTCAGGGTAACCGACACTGAAGCTTTCTTT | CASSLRVTDTEAFF
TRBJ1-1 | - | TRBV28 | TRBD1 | TGTGCCAGCAGTTTATTGGGACAGCCGAACACTGAAGCTTTCTTT | CASSLLGQPNTEAFF
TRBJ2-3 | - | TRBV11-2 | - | TGTGCCAGCAGCTGGGGGGTTACGCAGTATTTT | CASSWGVTQYF
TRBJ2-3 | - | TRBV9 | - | TGTGCCAGCAGCGGAGGGGGTGGTGAGAGCACAGATACGCAGTATTTT | CASSGGGGESTDTQYF
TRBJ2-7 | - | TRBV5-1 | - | TGCGCCAGCAGCTTGTCTGAGGACTCCTACGAGCAGTACTTC | CASSLSEDSYEQYF
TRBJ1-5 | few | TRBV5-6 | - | TGTGCCAGCAGTACAGGGAGTGGAGGAAGCAATCAGCCCCAGCATTTT | CASSTGSGGSNQPQHF
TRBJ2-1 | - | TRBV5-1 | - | TGCGCCAGCAGCTTGGAGGCCCACAGTGAGCAGTTCTTC | CASSLEAHSEQFF
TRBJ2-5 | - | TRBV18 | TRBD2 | TGTGCCAGCTCACCACGTATTGGTAGCGGGACCCAAGAGACCCAGTACTTC | CASSPRIGSGTQETQYF
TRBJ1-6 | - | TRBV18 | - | TGTGCCAGCTCAGCAGAATCCGATAATTCACCCCTCCACTTT | CASSAESDNSPLHF
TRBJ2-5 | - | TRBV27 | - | TGTGCCAGCAGTTCACTGAGGGGACGGGGGGCGATGGGGACCCAGTACTTC | CASSSLRGRGAMGTQYF
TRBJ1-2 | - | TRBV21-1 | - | TGTGCCAGCAGCAAAGGACAGGGACACTATGGCTACACCTTC | CASSKGQGHYGYTF
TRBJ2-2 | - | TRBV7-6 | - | TGTGCCAGCAGCTTAGCCCAGCTCGGGAGTGGGGAGCTGTTTTTT | CASSLAQLGSGELFF
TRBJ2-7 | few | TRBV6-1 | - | TGTGCCAGCAGTTCTACCGGGACAAGGAGTTACGAGCAGTACTTC | CASSSTGTRSYEQYF
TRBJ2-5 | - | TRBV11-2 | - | TGTGCCAGCAGCTTAGTGGGGAGAGGGCAAGAGACCCAGTACTTC | CASSLVGRGQETQYF
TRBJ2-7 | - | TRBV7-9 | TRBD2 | TGTGCCAGCAGCTTACCGGGACTAGCGGAGGACGAGCAGTACTTC | CASSLPGLAEDEQYF
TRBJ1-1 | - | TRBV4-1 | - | TGCGCCAGCAGCCAAGAGCGGGCACGCGAGAACACTGAAGCTTTCTTT | CASSQERARENTEAFF
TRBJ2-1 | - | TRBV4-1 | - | TGCGCCAGCAGCCTGAGGGGACTCCGTCTCTCCTACAATGAGCAGTTCTTC | CASSLRGLRLSYNEQFF
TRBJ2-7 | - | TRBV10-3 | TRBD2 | TGTGCCATCAGCGGACTAGCGGGAGACTACGAGCAGTACTTC | CAISGLAGDYEQYF
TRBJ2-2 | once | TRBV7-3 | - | TGTGCCAGCAGCGACCAAAGGAGTACCGGGGAGCTGTTTTTT | CASSDQRSTGELFF
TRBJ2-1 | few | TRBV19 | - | TGTGCCAGTAGTATAGTCGGCAGGGCTATCTCCTACAATGAGCAGTTCTTC | CASSIVGRAISYNEQFF
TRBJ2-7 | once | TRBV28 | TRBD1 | TGTGCCAGCAGTTCCCGAAAACAGGGGTTATACGAGCAGTACTTC | CASSSRKQGLYEQYF
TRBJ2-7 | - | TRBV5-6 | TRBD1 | TGTGCCAGCAGCCCAGGGACAGCCTACGAGCAGTACTTC | CASSPGTAYEQYF
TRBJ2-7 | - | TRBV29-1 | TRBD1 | TGCAGCGTTGAGGGGACAGGGAGCTCCTACGAGCAGTACTTC | CSVEGTGSSYEQYF
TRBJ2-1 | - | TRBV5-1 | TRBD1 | TGCGCCAGCAGCTCCGGGACAGGGGGTTACAATGAGCAGTTCTTC | CASSSGTGGYNEQFF
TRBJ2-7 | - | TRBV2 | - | TGTGCCAGCAGTGAGGGGGGAATGCCCTACGAGCAGTACTTC | CASSEGGMPYEQYF
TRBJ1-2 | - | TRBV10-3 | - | TGTGCCATCAGTGAGTCGAGAGGGAATGGCTACACCTTC | CAISESRGNGYTF
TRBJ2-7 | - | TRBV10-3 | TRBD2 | TGTGCCATCAGTGAGTCGGGACTAGCGCGTGGGTACGAGCAGTACTTC | CAISESGLARGYEQYF
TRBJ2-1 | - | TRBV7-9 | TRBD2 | TGTGCCAGCAGCTTAGCGAGCGGGGGGCCCAATGAGCAGTTCTTC | CASSLASGGPNEQFF
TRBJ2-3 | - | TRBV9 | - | TGTGCCAGCAGCGTAGAAATCAGGGAGGCAGATACGCAGTATTTT | CASSVEIREADTQYF
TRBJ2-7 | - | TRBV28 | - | TGTGCCAGCAGTTTATTAAAAGGGGCCAACTACGAGCAGTACTTC | CASSLLKGANYEQYF
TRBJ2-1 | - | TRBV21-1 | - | TGTGCCAGCAGCAGTTTGACAGGGCGGGACAATGAGCAGTTCTTC | CASSSLTGRDNEQFF
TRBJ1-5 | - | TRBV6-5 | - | TGTGCCAGCAGTCGCCTAGGGGATAGCAATCAGCCCCAGCATTTT | CASSRLGDSNQPQHF